The 10 T cell receptor beta chains given below trace back to one sample, sequenced in a study of blood T cell repertoires in COVID-19 (dated by TCRdb to about 2020). Library preparation was by the immunoSEQ multiplex PCR assay. TCRdb's version of the immuneACCESS table is confined to in-frame rearrangements and falls short of the full clone set. An unresolved V gene accounts for under half of the shortfall where checked; the remainder is of unknown origin. For this sample the table gives around 250,000 clones, of which 75% to 90% were detected only once. The ten largest clones take up roughly 5% of the sample. The sequencing sample was made of peripheral blood. The receptors shown here come from a woman aged 40 to 50 who had recovered from COVID-19.

A remark on this clone: Other DNA sequences within the sample encode an identical CDR3. V and J are TRBV28 and TRBJ1-2; no clear D gene. This CDR3 spans 11 amino acids. Germline V lookup: CDR1 MDHEN, CDR2 SYDVKM. Trimming took 4 bases from V and 2 from J, leaving 2 bases between them. Written as DNA, the CDR3 is TGTGCCAGCAGTTCGAACTATGGCTACACCTTC. Its translation is CASSSNYGYTF.

The rearrangement joins TRBV19 to TRBJ2-5, with D possibly TRBD2 on 6 matching bases. Trimming removed 6 bases at V and 1 base at J, with 12 bases between. Germline V gene lookup returns CDR1 LNHDA and CDR2 SQIVND (reference sequence). This CDR3 has 14 amino acids. This CDR3 is CASSTAGRQETQYF. CDR3 sequence (DNA): TGTGCCAGTAGCACCGCGGGGCGCCAAGAGACCCAGTACTTC.

The chain has TRBV4-1 and TRBJ1-2; no clear D gene. The germline gives CDR1 MGHRA, CDR2 YSYEKL. The CDR3 spans 13 residues. Trimming cost V 1 base and J 1 base, with 4 bases left between them. CDR3 sequence (DNA): TGCGCCAGCAGCCAAGGCGTTAACTATGGCTACACCTTC. This translates into CASSQGVNYGYTF.

This chain joins TRBV5-1 and TRBJ2-2, with D possibly TRBD2 on 6 matching bases. Looked up from germline, CDR1 is SGHRS and CDR2 is YFSETQ. The CDR3 loop spans 16 amino acids. Trimming cost V 1 base and J 3 bases, with 13 bases left between them. Written as DNA, the CDR3 is TGCGCCAGCAGCTTGCCGGGGCGGGAAGACACCGGGGAGCTGTTTTTT. This translates into CASSLPGREDTGELFF.

The V gene is TRBV2, the J gene TRBJ2-3; 8 bases map to TRBD2. The CDR3 extends over 18 amino acids. CDR1 SNHLY and CDR2 FYNNEI come from the germline V gene. The junction had 14 bases not matched to a gene; V was cut back by 6 bases and J by 0 bases. The CDR3 nucleotides are TGTGCCAGCAGCCAAGGGGGGAGCGGGAGAGGGAGCACAGATACGCAGTATTTT. It translates to CASSQGGSGRGSTDTQYF.

This clone was seen a single time. The chain has TRBV6-5 and TRBJ2-1, with 9 bases identical to TRBD2. CDR1 is MNHEY and CDR2 is SVGAGI in the germline V gene. Trimming cost V 7 bases and J 4 bases; bases outside gene matches: 8. The CDR3 consists of 15 residues. This CDR3 reads CASTQAGGRYNEQFF. CDR3 bases: TGTGCCAGCACCCAAGCGGGAGGACGTTACAATGAGCAGTTCTTC.

CDR3 bases: TGTGCCAGCTACAGGTTGCCTGGCTACACCTTC. Translation gives CASYRLPGYTF. V gene TRBV28 combines with J gene TRBJ1-2; TRBD1 is a possible D gene (5 bases). Germline V gives CDR1 MDHEN, CDR2 SYDVKM. Deletions cut 8 bases from V and 7 bases from J, with 11 bases between. The CDR3 has 11 amino acids.

This clone was observed a handful of times. The chain recombines TRBV11-2 with TRBJ2-3; possibly TRBD2 for D (5 bases). The V end lost 5 bases, the J end lost 2 bases, and 14 bases lay between the germline ends. Germline V CDR1 and CDR2: SGHAT, FQNNGV. This CDR3 comprises 15 residues. CDR3 DNA sequence: TGTGCCAGCAGCAAAGCGGTTACCTTCACAGATACGCAGTATTTT. Translating gives CASSKAVTFTDTQYF.

The J gene is TRBJ2-1, the V gene TRBV5-1; no clear D. CDR3 length: 13 amino acids. The germline V gene has CDR1 SGHRS and CDR2 YFSETQ. Trimming cost V 1 base and J 6 bases, with 8 bases left between them. The CDR3 protein is CASSLSGFNEQFF. The CDR3 nucleotides are TGCGCCAGCAGCTTGTCCGGGTTCAATGAGCAGTTCTTC.

The chain recombines TRBV6-1 with TRBJ2-3, with 8 bases lining up with TRBD1. V was pared by 4 bases and J by 3 bases, with 9 bases of the junction left unmatched. The CDR3 loop spans 16 amino acids. CDR1 is MNHNS, CDR2 SASEGT, per germline. CDR3 nucleotides: TGTGCCAGCAGTGCAAGACAGGGGACTGGGACAGATACGCAGTATTTT. As protein: CASSARQGTGTDTQYF.